The entry below gives a single T cell receptor (beta chain) sequence along with its context. Its antigen is undetermined. This entry belongs to a study of STAT5B mutations in CD4+ large granular lymphocyte leukemia. In the original processing: The detection floor for productive clonotype frequency was 2.59 x 10-5. Sequencing used immunoSEQ multiplex PCR; TCRdb keeps in-frame clones, though not all of them. V, J and clone size were drawn from that table, and D and trimming were deduced from the DNA. The sample records about 32,000 clones, 70% to 90% being singletons. Germline V CDR1 and CDR2: MDHEN, SYDVKM. Trimming took 5 bases from V and 6 from J, leaving 6 bases between them. This CDR3 has 11 residues. Study-level results: Compared with healthy controls (2/35), patient top clones favored TRBV06 (8/27).

Input material: CD4+ T cells from blood buffy coats. This rearrangement joins TRBV28 to TRBJ2-3; no reliable D call. This sequence originates from a human donor in good health. CDR3 protein: CASSTYDTQYF. The DNA for the CDR3 is TGTGCCAGCAGTACTTACGATACGCAGTATTTT.